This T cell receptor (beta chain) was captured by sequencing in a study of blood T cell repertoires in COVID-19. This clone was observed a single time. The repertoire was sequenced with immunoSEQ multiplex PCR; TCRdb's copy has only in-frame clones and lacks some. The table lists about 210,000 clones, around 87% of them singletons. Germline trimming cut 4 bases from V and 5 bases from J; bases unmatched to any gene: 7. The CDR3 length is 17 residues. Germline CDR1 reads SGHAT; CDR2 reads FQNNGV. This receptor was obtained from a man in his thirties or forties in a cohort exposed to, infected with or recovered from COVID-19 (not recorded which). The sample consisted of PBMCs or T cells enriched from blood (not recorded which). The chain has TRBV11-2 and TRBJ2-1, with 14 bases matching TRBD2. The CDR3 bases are TGTGCCAGCAGCTCAGGACTAGCGGGAGGCTATAACAATGAGCAGTTCTTC. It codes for CASSSGLAGGYNNEQFF.